Here is one T cell receptor beta chain with its context. Its cognate antigen is unknown. The data stem from a study of cytomegalovirus exposure and HLA in healthy donors. Study-wide points: Several of the most significant clusters appeared linked to common viral pathogens, based on a later analysis.

60 Vbeta and 13 Jbeta primers were used in PCR. TCRdb's copy holds only in-frame clones and misses some; the assay was immunoSEQ multiplex PCR. Of 70,000 to 100,000 clones listed, 80% are singletons. The sequence came from a man between 18 and 29 years old in good health and CMV-seronegative. Source material: PBMCs.

CDR3 protein: CASEQQWGQPQHF. The CDR3 DNA sequence: TGTGCCAGCGAACAACAGTGGGGCCAGCCCCAGCATTTT. The chain links TRBV27 to TRBJ1-5, with D possibly TRBD1 on 5 matching bases. Trimming took 8 bases from V and 7 from J, leaving 15 bases between them. The CDR3 loop spans 13 amino acids. CDR1 and CDR2 (germline): MNHEY, SMNVEV (reference sequence).